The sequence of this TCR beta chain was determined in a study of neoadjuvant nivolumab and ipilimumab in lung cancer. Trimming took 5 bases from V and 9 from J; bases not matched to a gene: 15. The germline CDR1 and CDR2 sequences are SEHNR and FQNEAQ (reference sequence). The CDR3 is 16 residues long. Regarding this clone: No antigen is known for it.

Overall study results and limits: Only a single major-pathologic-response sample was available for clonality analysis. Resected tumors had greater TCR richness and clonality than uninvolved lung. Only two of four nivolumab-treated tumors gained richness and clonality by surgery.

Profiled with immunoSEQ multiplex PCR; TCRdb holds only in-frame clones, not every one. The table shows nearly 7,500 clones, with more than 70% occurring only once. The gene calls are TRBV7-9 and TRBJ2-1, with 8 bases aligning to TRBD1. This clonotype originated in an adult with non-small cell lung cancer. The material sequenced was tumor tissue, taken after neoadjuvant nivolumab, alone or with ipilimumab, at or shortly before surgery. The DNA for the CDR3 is TGTGCCAGCAGCCCAGGGACAGGAGCTCTACAATCTGAGCAGTTCTTC. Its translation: CASSPGTGALQSEQFF.